What follows describes a single T cell receptor beta chain. The antigen is unknown. V lost 2 bases and J 7 bases, leaving 13 bases between the germline ends. The germline CDR1 and CDR2 sequences are MGHRA and YSYEKL. CDR3 size: 14 residues. These data originate in a study of cytomegalovirus exposure and HLA in healthy donors. Study results and limitations: Cytomegalovirus-associated status was assigned to some 160 TCR beta chains.

Primers: 60 Vbeta forward and 13 Jbeta reverse. The repertoire was sequenced with immunoSEQ multiplex PCR; TCRdb's copy has only in-frame clones and lacks some. The table includes some 150,000 clones, around four fifths detected once. This TCR was sampled from a woman between 35 and 50 years old in good health and CMV-seronegative. V and J are TRBV4-1 and TRBJ2-3; tentatively, D is TRBD1 (6 bases). Material for sequencing was PBMCs. CDR3 protein: CASSQQHRENTQYF. The CDR3 DNA reads TGCGCCAGCAGCCAACAACACAGGGAAAATACGCAGTATTTT.